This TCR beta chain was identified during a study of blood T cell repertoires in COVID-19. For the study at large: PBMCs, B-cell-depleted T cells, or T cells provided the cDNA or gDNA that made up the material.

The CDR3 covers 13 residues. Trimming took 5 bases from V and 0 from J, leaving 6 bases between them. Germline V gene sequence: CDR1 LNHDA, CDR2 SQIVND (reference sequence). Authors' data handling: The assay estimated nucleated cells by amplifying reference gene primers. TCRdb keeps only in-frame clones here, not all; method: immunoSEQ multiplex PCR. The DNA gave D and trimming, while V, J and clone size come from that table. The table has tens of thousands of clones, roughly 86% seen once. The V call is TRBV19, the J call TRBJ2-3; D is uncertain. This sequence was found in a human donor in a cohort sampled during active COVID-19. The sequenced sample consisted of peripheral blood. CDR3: CASSPISTDTQYF. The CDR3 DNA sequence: TGTGCCAGTAGTCCTATTAGCACAGATACGCAGTATTTT.